The 31 T cell receptor beta chains below come from one sample, sequenced in a study of molecular identifiers for immune sequencing clone quantification. Via MiXCR, TCRdb re-called the PCR reads, giving one row per CDR3 protein. The data contain about 320,000 distinct CDR3 sequences, over 20% of them singletons. Sequenced: naive CD8+ T cells from blood, with Jurkat cell RNA spiked in. Subset indicated: FACS-sorted CD8+CD4-CCR7+CD45RA+ naive T cells. The receptors were gathered from a human donor in good health. Some libraries in this study had Jurkat cell RNA spiked in.

The V and J genes are TRBV12-3 or TRBV12-4 and TRBJ1-2; TRBD1 agrees at 7 bases. After removal of 7 bases from V and 6 bases from J, the junction contained 8 bases not matched to a gene. This CDR3 has 13 amino acids. CDR3 bases: TGTGCCAGCACCTGGACAGGCGCGGATGGCTACACCTTC. Translated: CASTWTGADGYTF.

This clonotype was seen a handful of times. The V call is TRBV2, the J call TRBJ2-3, with D perhaps matching TRBD2 (6 bases). Trimming cost V 6 bases and J 0 bases, with 16 bases left between them. CDR1 and CDR2 (germline): SNHLY, FYNNEI. The CDR3 covers 16 residues. The CDR3 DNA is TGTGCCAGCAGGGTCCTAGCGCTACAAAGCACAGATACGCAGTATTTT. Amino acids: CASRVLALQSTDTQYF.

This clonotype was recorded many times. The genes are TRBV7-2 and TRBJ2-3; no firm D call. Trimming shortened V by 4 bases and J by 1 base, and 18 bases separated the two germline ends. This CDR3 spans 17 amino acids. CDR1 is SGHTA, CDR2 FQGNSA, per germline. The CDR3 DNA reads TGTGCCAGCAGCTCGCCCCCTCCCGACATTCGCACAGATACGCAGTATTTT. The encoded protein is CASSSPPPDIRTDTQYF.

The chain combines TRBV12-3 or TRBV12-4 with TRBJ2-7; TRBD1 matches 7 bases. J lost 2 bases, V lost 6 bases, and 7 bases had no gene match. This CDR3 has 14 amino acids. CDR3 protein: CASSSGTVTYEQYF. The DNA for the CDR3 is TGTGCCAGCAGCTCCGGGACAGTAACCTACGAGCAGTACTTC.

This clonotype was detected many times. The rearrangement joins TRBV29-1 to TRBJ2-5; 12 bases map to TRBD2. V was pared by 2 bases and J by 5 bases, with 3 bases of the junction left unmatched. This CDR3 is 14 amino acids long. Per the germline V gene, CDR1 is SQVTM and CDR2 is ANQGSEA. CDR3 region: CSVELAGGPETQYF. The CDR3, as DNA: TGCAGCGTTGAACTAGCGGGAGGGCCGGAGACCCAGTACTTC.

Worth noting for this clonotype: The CDR3 does not end in the conserved phenylalanine or tryptophan, so this is likely a read error. The V gene is TRBV4-3, the J gene TRBJ1-3, with D unclear. This CDR3 is 17 amino acids long. Germline values: CDR1 LGHNA, CDR2 YSLEER. V lost 0 bases and J 0 bases, leaving 12 bases between the germline ends. CDR3 nucleotide sequence: TGCGCCAGCAGCCAAGATAGGGCTACAGACTCTGGAAACACCATATATTCT. It specifies CASSQDRATDSGNTIYS.

This clonotype was detected ten times or more. The V and J genes are TRBV23-1 and TRBJ2-3; D gene uncertain. TRBV23-1 is noted as an ORF with a role that remains uncertain. With 5 bases removed from V and 0 bases from J, the gap between germline ends came to 15 bases. The CDR3 has 16 amino acids. The CDR3 loop reads CASSTDSQISTDTQYF. The CDR3 DNA reads TGCGCCAGCAGTACCGACTCCCAGATTAGCACAGATACGCAGTATTTT.

This clonotype came up many times. The CDR3 is CASSMLAGDGEKLFF. In DNA, the CDR3 is TGTGCCAGTAGTATGTTGGCCGGAGATGGTGAAAAACTGTTTTTT. The rearrangement links TRBV19 to TRBJ1-4; D is unclear. Germline V gene data show CDR1 as LNHDA and CDR2 as SQIVND (reference sequence). This CDR3 is 15 amino acids long. Trimming removed 3 bases at V and 7 bases at J, with 15 bases between. Full variable domain (remainder filled in from reference TRBV19 and TRBJ1-4): DGGITQSPKYLFRKEGQNVTLSCEQNLNHDAMYWYRQDPGQGLRLIYYSQIVNDFQKGDIAEGYSVSREKKESFPLTVTSAQKNPTAFYLCASSMLAGDGEKLFFGSGTQLSVL.

The chain recombines TRBV27 with TRBJ2-7; 9 positions agree with TRBD2. This CDR3 spans 15 amino acids. V was clipped by 5 bases and J by 4 bases; unmatched bases: 9. Germline CDR1 and CDR2: MNHEY and SMNVEV (reference sequence). The CDR3 region has the DNA TGTGCCAGCAGTATGACTAGCGGATGGGGGTACGAGCAGTACTTC. Its protein is CASSMTSGWGYEQYF.

This clonotype was picked up many times. The J gene is TRBJ2-3, the V gene TRBV28; D uncertain. This CDR3 contains 17 residues. Germline CDR1 and CDR2: MDHEN and SYDVKM. V dropped 6 bases and J dropped 0 bases, with 19 bases sitting between them. The CDR3 protein is CASRRPYHSTSTDTQYF. Here the CDR3 DNA reads TGTGCCAGCAGAAGACCCTACCATTCCACTAGCACAGATACGCAGTATTTT.

This clonotype was counted at least ten times. The rearrangement links TRBV7-9 to TRBJ1-2, with a tentative D call TRBD1 (5 bases). Looked up from germline, CDR1 is SEHNR and CDR2 is FQNEAQ (reference sequence). The V end lost 1 base, the J end lost 6 bases, and 12 bases lay between the germline ends. The CDR3 totals 14 residues. The chain's CDR3 is CASSLGLDSHGYTF. In nucleotides, the CDR3 is TGTGCCAGCAGCTTAGGCCTCGACAGTCATGGCTACACCTTC. Drawing the rest from reference TRBV7-9 and TRBJ1-2, the complete variable domain is DTGVSQNPRHKITKRGQNVTFRCDPISEHNRLYWYRQTLGQGPEFLTYFQNEAQLEKSRLLSDRFSAERPKGSFSTLEIQRTEQGDSAMYLCASSLGLDSHGYTFGSGTRLTVV.

This clonotype was observed a handful of times. The chain has TRBV4-3 and TRBJ2-1; 8 bases align to TRBD2. CDR1 is LGHNA, CDR2 YSLEER, per germline. This CDR3 comprises 16 residues. After removal of 0 bases from V and 2 bases from J, the junction contained 3 bases not matched to a gene. The CDR3 here is CASSQDQAGAYNEQFF. In DNA form, the CDR3 reads TGCGCCAGCAGCCAAGACCAAGCGGGGGCCTACAATGAGCAGTTCTTC.

As regards this clonotype: The junction departs from germline at one end; a sequencing error may be responsible. This chain connects TRBV5-6 to TRBJ2-7, with no clear D. Germline V gene lookup returns CDR1 SGHDT and CDR2 YYEEEE. CDR3 length equals 14 residues. The CDR3 DNA reads TGTGCCAGCGGCTTTGGGTACAGCTCCTACGAGCAGTACTTC. Its protein is CASGFGYSSYEQYF.

This clonotype was seen more than once but under ten times. The chain recombines TRBV6-2 or TRBV6-3 with TRBJ2-7; 14 bases are a match to TRBD2. With V trimmed by 6 bases and J by 4 bases, 5 bases remained unmatched. The CDR3 has 15 residues. CDR1 is MNHEY, CDR2 SVGEGT, per germline. The CDR3 spells CASRLGTSGGYEQYF. In nucleotides, the CDR3 is TGTGCCAGCAGGCTCGGGACTAGCGGGGGTTACGAGCAGTACTTC.

This clonotype was picked up a small number of times. V and J are TRBV2 and TRBJ2-5; D gene ambiguous. V lost 4 bases, J lost 2 bases, and 8 bases lay in between. This CDR3 has 13 amino acids. Per germline, CDR1 SNHLY and CDR2 FYNNEI. CDR3 loop: CASSAWSQETQYF. CDR3 nucleotides: TGTGCCAGCAGTGCCTGGTCACAAGAGACCCAGTACTTC.

This clonotype was seen many times. The chain has TRBV6-5 and TRBJ2-5; maybe TRBD1 (6 bases). Trimming removed 7 bases at V and 1 base at J, with 10 bases between. The CDR3 totals 13 residues. Germline V CDR1 and CDR2: MNHEY, SVGAGI. CDR3 nucleotides: TGTGCCAGCACCGGGACATCCCAAGAGACCCAGTACTTC. This translates into CASTGTSQETQYF.

This clonotype was detected ten times or more. The chain has TRBV4-1 and TRBJ1-4; TRBD1 is a possible D gene (6 bases). The germline V gene has CDR1 MGHRA and CDR2 YSYEKL. V gave up 4 bases and J gave up 7 bases, with 13 bases separating them. The CDR3 has 14 residues. The CDR3 DNA is TGCGCCAGCAGCCCGGGACACTCGGCTGAAAAACTGTTTTTT. Protein: CASSPGHSAEKLFF.

As regards this clonotype: Given a much more abundant clone one base away, this may be a read error. This rearrangement joins TRBV14 to TRBJ1-5, with a weak D call TRBD1 (6 bases). The CDR3 sequence is 14 residues long. Trimming cost V 5 bases and J 3 bases, with 11 bases left between them. In germline, CDR1 is SGHDN, CDR2 FVKESK. The CDR3 nucleotides read TGTGCCAGCAGCGAGAGGGGGTTCAATCAGCCCCAGCATTTT. This sequence encodes CASSERGFNQPQHF. The full variable domain, completed using reference TRBV14 and TRBJ1-5, is EAGVTQFPSHSVIEKGQTVTLRCDPISGHDNLYWYRRVMGKEIKFLLHFVKESKQDESGMPNNRFLAERTGGTYSTLKVQPAELEDSGVYFCASSERGFNQPQHFGDGTRLSIL.

The sample holds many counts of this clonotype. The chain links TRBV9 to TRBJ2-3; tentatively, D is TRBD2 (7 bases). The germline V gene encodes CDR1 SGDLS and CDR2 YYNGEE. The V end was cut by 2 bases, the J end by 4 bases, with 17 bases between. This CDR3 is built from 16 residues. The CDR3 bases are TGTGCCAGCAGCGTCCCCGGGGGGCTAGCTCCAGATACGCAGTATTTT. It is translated as CASSVPGGLAPDTQYF.

This clonotype was observed at least ten times. The chain is built from TRBV5-5 and TRBJ1-1; maybe TRBD1 (6 bases). The V end was cut by 4 bases, the J end by 3 bases, with 10 bases between. The CDR3 covers 13 residues. Germline values: CDR1 SGHKS, CDR2 YYEKEE (reference sequence). CDR3 in amino acids: CASSQTGDTEAFF. CDR3 bases: TGTGCCAGCAGCCAGACAGGAGACACTGAAGCTTTCTTT.

The V and J genes are TRBV6-2 or TRBV6-3 and TRBJ2-1; 8 bases map to TRBD2. This CDR3 has 18 residues. CDR1 and CDR2 from the germline V gene are MNHEY and SVGEGT. The trim removed 3 bases at V and 0 bases at J, leaving 10 bases unmatched. The CDR3 region has the DNA TGTGCCAGCAGTTATTCGCGGCGTGCGGGAGGCTCCTACAATGAGCAGTTCTTC. Its translation is CASSYSRRAGGSYNEQFF.

This clonotype was observed a few times. The chain links TRBV20-1 to TRBJ1-5; a weak D match, TRBD1 (5 bases). V lost 0 bases, J lost 6 bases, and 21 bases lay in between. This CDR3 is built from 17 residues. The germline V gene encodes CDR1 DFQATT and CDR2 SNEGSKA (reference sequence). The CDR3 loop reads CSARDGRLGVLGQPQHF. In nucleotides, the CDR3 is TGCAGTGCTAGAGACGGGAGACTGGGGGTTTTGGGTCAGCCCCAGCATTTT.

This clonotype came up many times. The chain joins TRBV4-1 to TRBJ1-1, with D perhaps matching TRBD1 (5 bases). CDR1 and CDR2 (germline): MGHRA, YSYEKL. Trimming took off 6 bases at V and 6 bases at J, with 11 bases between the two ends. The CDR3 contains 12 residues. This chain's CDR3 is CASRGDGAEAFF. CDR3 DNA sequence: TGCGCCAGCAGAGGGGACGGGGCTGAAGCTTTCTTT.

This clonotype has just a few counts. This chain links TRBV5-6 with TRBJ1-1; the D is unclear. CDR3 length equals 13 residues. Germline values: CDR1 SGHDT, CDR2 YYEEEE. Trimming cost V 1 base and J 3 bases, with 7 bases left between them. The CDR3 DNA is TGTGCCAGCAGCTTGAAGGGCTACACTGAAGCTTTCTTT. Residues: CASSLKGYTEAFF.

J is TRBJ2-7 and V is TRBV27; TRBD2 matches 7 bases. The CDR3 totals 14 residues. Germline-derived CDR1 and CDR2 are MNHEY and SMNVEV (reference sequence). V dropped 2 bases and J dropped 3; count of bases not matched to a gene: 4. This CDR3 is CASSLGGSHYEQYF. The CDR3 DNA reads as TGTGCCAGCAGTTTAGGCGGGAGTCACTACGAGCAGTACTTC.

This clonotype was recorded many times. V and J are TRBV29-1 and TRBJ2-7; 7 positions match TRBD2. With 3 bases clipped from V and 4 bases from J, the junction kept 0 bases outside the gene matches. The CDR3 length is 11 residues. Per the germline V gene, CDR1 is SQVTM and CDR2 is ANQGSEA. CDR3 DNA: TGCAGCGTTGAGGGGGGGTACGAGCAGTACTTC. This codes for CSVEGGYEQYF.

About this clonotype: A much larger clone is a single base away; this may be a read error. The chain has TRBV28 and TRBJ1-5, with D hard to call. This CDR3 comprises 14 residues. V gave up 3 bases and J gave up 2 bases, with 8 bases separating them. Germline assignment: CDR1 MDHEN and CDR2 SYDVKM. CDR3 DNA: TGTGCCAGCAGTTTCGAATATTGCAATCAGCCCCAGCATTTT. Its protein is CASSFEYCNQPQHF.

V is TRBV30 and J is TRBJ2-5, with 9 bases aligning to TRBD1. Looked up from germline, CDR1 is GTSNPN and CDR2 is SVGIG (reference sequence). V gave up 1 base and J gave up 0 bases; unmatched junction bases: 21. The length of the CDR3 is 21 residues. The CDR3 coding sequence is TGTGCCTGGAGTGAGGGGGAAACCCTCCGGGACAGGGACCCGTACCAAGAGACCCAGTACTTC. Its protein product is CAWSEGETLRDRDPYQETQYF.

Of note for this clonotype: A single base separates this from a much larger clone, so it may be a read error. The chain couples TRBV7-9 to TRBJ2-7; D is unresolved. Germline CDR1 and CDR2: SEHNR and FQNEAQ (reference sequence). This CDR3 spans 13 amino acids. CDR3 in DNA: TGTGCCAGCAGCTTACCGGACCGGTACGAGCAGCACTTC. This sequence encodes CASSLPDRYEQHF.

This clonotype has at least ten counts. The chain recombines TRBV30 with TRBJ2-1; TRBD2 matches at 8 bases. The V and J ends lost 0 bases and 8 bases, in that order; junction bases with no gene match: 9. The germline gives CDR1 GTSNPN, CDR2 SVGIG (reference sequence). This CDR3 has 15 residues. The CDR3 DNA sequence: TGTGCCTGGAGTGTACGGGTCGGGGGGGCCCATGAGCAGTTCTTC. Its translation is CAWSVRVGGAHEQFF.

This clonotype was detected only a few times. The rearrangement uses TRBV27 and TRBJ2-5, with D unresolved. CDR3 length: 15 residues. Germline CDR1 reads MNHEY; CDR2 reads SMNVEV (reference sequence). V was shortened by 8 bases and J by 3 bases, with 19 bases between the two germline ends. The CDR3 here is CASVIHHATKETQYF. The CDR3, as DNA: TGTGCCAGCGTTATACACCACGCTACCAAAGAGACCCAGTACTTC.